A single sample is the source of the 9 T cell receptor beta chains below, sequenced in a study of regulatory T cells in long-lasting Graves disease. According to the study, TCR beta libraries were built with iRepertoire HTBI primers and CDR3-region Arm-PCR. Each CDR3 protein is one row after TCRdb ran MiXCR on the multiplex PCR reads. The table shows 430,000 or so distinct CDR3 sequences, with around 23% occurring only once. Described time point: persistent/refractory GD, antithyroid drugs over 5 years with positive TRAb. PBMC-extracted RNA yielded the TCR library. The source was peripheral blood mononuclear cells (PBMCs), collected when the disease was refractory, from a patient treated with antithyroid drugs. These TCRs come from a female donor with Graves disease.

A word on this clonotype: A much more abundant neighbour one base away suggests this may be a read error. The chain couples TRBV28 to TRBJ2-4; D not resolved. CDR3 size: 15 residues. Looked up from germline, CDR1 is MDHEN and CDR2 is SYDVKM. CDR3: CASRAAYLAKNTQYF. CDR3 bases: TGTGCCAGCAGGGCGGCCTACTTAGCCAAAAACACTCAGTACTTC.

This clonotype was recorded many times. The chain joins TRBV28 to TRBJ1-1; D ambiguous. Germline V gene data show CDR1 as MDHEN and CDR2 as SYDVKM. The V gene lost 7 bases and the J gene lost 4 bases, with 16 bases spanning the gap. This CDR3 contains 14 residues. This CDR3 reads CASTGHAEGTEAFF. CDR3 DNA: TGTGCCAGCACCGGTCACGCAGAGGGCACTGAAGCTTTCTTT.

V is TRBV11-1 and J is TRBJ1-5; TRBD1 agrees at 9 bases. Germline values: CDR1 SGHAT, CDR2 FQDESV (reference sequence). Losses at the gene ends were 5 bases for V and 0 bases for J; bases not matched to a gene: 8. The CDR3 runs 17 residues. CDR3 region: CASSPRDREYSNQPQHF. The DNA of the CDR3 is TGTGCCAGCAGCCCCCGGGACAGGGAATATAGCAATCAGCCCCAGCATTTT. Based on the CDR3 plus reference TRBV11-1 and TRBJ1-5, the full variable domain is EAEVAQSPRYKITEKSQAVAFWCDPISGHATLYWYRQILGQGPELLVQFQDESVVDDSQLPKDRFSAERLKGVDSTLKIQPAELGDSAMYLCASSPRDREYSNQPQHFGDGTRLSIL.

A word on this clonotype: A read error is possible here, since a much larger clone lies one base away. The rearrangement uses TRBV3-1 and TRBJ2-7; weak D call: TRBD1 (6 bases). Germline V CDR1 and CDR2: LGHDT, YNNKEL (reference sequence). V gave up 1 base and J gave up 6 bases, with 13 bases separating them. CDR3 length equals 14 residues. This chain's CDR3 is CASSQVPTGPEQYF. In DNA, the CDR3 is TGTGCCAGCAGCCAAGTCCCAACAGGGCCCGAGCAGTACTTC.

This rearrangement joins TRBV9 to TRBJ2-3, with a possible D match to TRBD1 (5 bases). The germline V and J ends were trimmed by 0 bases and 4 bases, with 15 bases remaining between them. Looked up from germline, CDR1 is SGDLS and CDR2 is YYNGEE. There are 16 residues in the CDR3. Here the CDR3 reads CASSVAARVDSDTQYF. The CDR3 DNA follows: TGTGCCAGCAGCGTAGCGGCCAGGGTTGATTCAGATACGCAGTATTTT.

V is TRBV7-2 and J is TRBJ2-2, with 8 bases that match TRBD1. Germline lookup yields CDR1 SGHTA and CDR2 FQGNSA. The CDR3 consists of 16 residues. V lost 1 base, J lost 2 bases, and 3 bases stayed unmatched. The CDR3 sequence: CASSLGAGGNTGELFF. For the CDR3, the DNA is TGTGCCAGCAGCTTAGGGGCAGGGGGCAACACCGGGGAGCTGTTTTTT.

This clonotype was counted between two and nine times. This chain connects TRBV20-1 to TRBJ1-2, with 12 nucleotides matching TRBD1. The CDR3 consists of 12 residues. CDR1 and CDR2 (germline): DFQATT, SNEGSKA (reference sequence). The CDR3 sequence: CRGQGASYGYTF. CDR3 DNA: TGCAGGGGACAGGGGGCAAGCTATGGCTACACCTTC.

The J gene is TRBJ2-7, the V gene TRBV12-3 or TRBV12-4; 7 bases line up with TRBD2. CDR3 length: 15 amino acids. Trimming cost V 6 bases and J 0 bases; bases outside gene matches: 8. DNA for the CDR3: TGTGCCAGCAGCCTACGGACTAGTCGCTCCTACGAGCAGTACTTC. The encoded protein is CASSLRTSRSYEQYF.

This clonotype has at least ten counts. V usage is TRBV12-3 or TRBV12-4 and J usage is TRBJ2-7, with 7 bases matching TRBD2. The CDR3 totals 16 residues. Trimming at V came to 5 bases and at J to 5 bases, leaving 15 bases not matched to a gene. Written as DNA, the CDR3 is TGTGCCAGCAGTCCGCGTGTTTTTAGGGACTACCACGAGCAGTACTTC. Amino acid sequence: CASSPRVFRDYHEQYF.